This TCR beta chain is drawn from a study of post-analysis software for immune sequencing data. TCR beta cDNA libraries included unique molecular identifiers. Hundreds of thousands of cDNA molecules were obtained from roughly 1 to 10 million T cells. One entry per CDR3 protein results from TCRdb running MiXCR on the PCR reads. This sample carries around 160,000 distinct CDR3 sequences, roughly 35% of them seen once, and the ten largest clones take under 30%. This clonotype was found many times. Its antigen is currently unknown. Study-wide points: Clustering by F measure revealed strong co-clustering among samples prepared together in one batch.

The V end lost 5 bases, the J end lost 7 bases, and 15 bases lay between the germline ends. The CDR3 length is 13 residues. The clonotype originates from a girl aged 5 to 17 with multiple sclerosis. The sample in question was blood, obtained after autologous hematopoietic stem cell transplantation. The J gene is TRBJ2-7, the V gene TRBV12-3 or TRBV12-4; no reliable D call. The CDR3 here is CASSPRWPGEQYF. The DNA of the CDR3 is TGTGCCAGCAGTCCCCGGTGGCCTGGGGAGCAGTACTTC.